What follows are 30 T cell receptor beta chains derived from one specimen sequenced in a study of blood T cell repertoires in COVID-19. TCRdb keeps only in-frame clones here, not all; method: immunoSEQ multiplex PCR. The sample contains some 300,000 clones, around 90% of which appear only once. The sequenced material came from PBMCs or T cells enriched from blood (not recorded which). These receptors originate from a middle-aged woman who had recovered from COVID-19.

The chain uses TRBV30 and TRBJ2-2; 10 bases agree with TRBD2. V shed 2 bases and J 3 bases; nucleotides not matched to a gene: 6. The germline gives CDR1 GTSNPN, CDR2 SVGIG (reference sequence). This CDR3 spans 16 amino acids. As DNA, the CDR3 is TGTGCCTGGAGTTGGGCCCTAGCGGGAGACACCGGGGAGCTGTTTTTT. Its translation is CAWSWALAGDTGELFF.

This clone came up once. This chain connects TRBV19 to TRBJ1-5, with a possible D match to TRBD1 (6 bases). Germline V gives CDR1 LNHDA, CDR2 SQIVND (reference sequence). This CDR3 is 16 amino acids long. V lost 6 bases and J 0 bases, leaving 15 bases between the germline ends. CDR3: CASRGDTGYSNQPQHF. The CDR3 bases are TGTGCCAGTAGGGGGGACACAGGTTATAGCAATCAGCCCCAGCATTTT.

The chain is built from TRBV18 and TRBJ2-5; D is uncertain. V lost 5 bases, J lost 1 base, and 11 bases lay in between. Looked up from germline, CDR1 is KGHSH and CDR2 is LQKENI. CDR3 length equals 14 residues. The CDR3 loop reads CASSMKPFQETQYF. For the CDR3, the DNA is TGTGCCAGCTCAATGAAGCCCTTCCAAGAGACCCAGTACTTC.

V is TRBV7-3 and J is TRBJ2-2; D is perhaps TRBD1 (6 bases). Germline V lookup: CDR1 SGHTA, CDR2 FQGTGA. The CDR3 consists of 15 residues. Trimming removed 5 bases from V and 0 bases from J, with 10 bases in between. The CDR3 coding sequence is TGTGCCAGCAGCCGGGACACATCGAACACCGGGGAGCTGTTTTTT. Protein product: CASSRDTSNTGELFF. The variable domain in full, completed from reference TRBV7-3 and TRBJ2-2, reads GAGVSQTPSNKVTEKGKYVELRCDPISGHTALYWYRQSLGQGPEFLIYFQGTGAADDSGLPNDRFFAVRPEGSVSTLKIQRTERGDSAVYLCASSRDTSNTGELFFGEGSRLTVL.

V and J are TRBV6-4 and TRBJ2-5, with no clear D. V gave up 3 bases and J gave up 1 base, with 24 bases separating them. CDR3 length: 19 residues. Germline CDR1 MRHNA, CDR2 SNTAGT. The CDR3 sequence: CASSELVLRDTLSQETQYF. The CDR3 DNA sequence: TGTGCCAGCAGTGAGTTGGTTTTGCGTGACACTTTGAGCCAAGAGACCCAGTACTTC.

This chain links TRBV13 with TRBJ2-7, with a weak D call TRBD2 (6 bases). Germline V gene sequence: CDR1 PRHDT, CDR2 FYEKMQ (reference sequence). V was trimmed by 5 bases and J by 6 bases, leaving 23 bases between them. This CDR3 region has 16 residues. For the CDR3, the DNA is TGTGCCAGCAGCCCGCCCCGCTCGGGGAGGTCGGGCGAGCAGTACTTC. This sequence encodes CASSPPRSGRSGEQYF.

The CDR3 DNA reads as TGTGCCAGCAGCCCTGCTGCGTGGACAGGGGGGAACACCGGGGAGCTGTTTTTT. It encodes CASSPAAWTGGNTGELFF. V is TRBV27 and J is TRBJ2-2, with 10 bases lining up with TRBD1. CDR1 and CDR2 from the germline V gene are MNHEY and SMNVEV (reference sequence). The CDR3 consists of 18 residues. J was trimmed by 1 base and V by 6 bases; bases with no gene match: 11.

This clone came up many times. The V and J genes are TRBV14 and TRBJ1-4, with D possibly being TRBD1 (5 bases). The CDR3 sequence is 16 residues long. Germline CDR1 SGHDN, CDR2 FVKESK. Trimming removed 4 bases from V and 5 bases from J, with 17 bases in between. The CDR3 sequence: CASSPFRGGENEKLFF. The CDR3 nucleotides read TGTGCCAGCAGCCCATTTCGGGGCGGGGAAAATGAAAAACTGTTTTTT.

The CDR3 sequence: CASSLRDRDDDNQPQHF. The DNA for the CDR3 is TGTGCCAGCAGCCTAAGAGACAGGGATGACGACAATCAGCCCCAGCATTTT. The chain uses TRBV21-1 and TRBJ1-5; TRBD1 was called by the table and not checked on the DNA. TRBV21-1 is designated a pseudogene. The CDR3 has 17 amino acids.

This chain's CDR3 is CASSPGANPLGQYF. CDR3 DNA sequence: TGTGCCAGCAGTCCGGGAGCCAACCCCTTGGGGCAGTACTTC. This chain joins TRBV6-2 or TRBV6-3 and TRBJ2-7, with D possibly matching TRBD2 (6 bases). V was trimmed by 5 bases and J by 9 bases, leaving 20 bases between them. CDR1 MNHEY and CDR2 SVGEGT come from the germline V gene. The CDR3 is 14 amino acids.

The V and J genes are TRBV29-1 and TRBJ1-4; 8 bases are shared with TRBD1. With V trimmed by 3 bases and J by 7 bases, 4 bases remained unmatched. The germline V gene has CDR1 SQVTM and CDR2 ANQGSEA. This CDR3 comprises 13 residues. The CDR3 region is CSVDAGGGEKLFF. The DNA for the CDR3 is TGCAGCGTTGACGCAGGGGGCGGTGAAAAACTGTTTTTT.

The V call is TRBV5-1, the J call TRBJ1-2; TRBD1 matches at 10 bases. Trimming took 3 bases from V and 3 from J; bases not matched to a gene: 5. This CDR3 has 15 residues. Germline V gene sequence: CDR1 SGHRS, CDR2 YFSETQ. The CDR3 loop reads CASSWGQGFYYGYTF. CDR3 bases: TGCGCCAGCAGCTGGGGACAGGGGTTTTACTATGGCTACACCTTC.

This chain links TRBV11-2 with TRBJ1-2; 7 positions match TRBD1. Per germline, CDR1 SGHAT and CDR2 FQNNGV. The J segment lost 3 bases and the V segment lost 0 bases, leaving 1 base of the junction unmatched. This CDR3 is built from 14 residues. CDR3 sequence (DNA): TGTGCCAGCAGCTTAGAGCAGGGGGACTATGGCTACACCTTC. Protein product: CASSLEQGDYGYTF. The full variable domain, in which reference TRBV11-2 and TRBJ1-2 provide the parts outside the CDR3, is EAGVAQSPRYKIIEKRQSVAFWCNPISGHATLYWYQQILGQGPKLLIQFQNNGVVDDSQLPKDRFSAERLKGVDSTLKIQPAKLEDSAVYLCASSLEQGDYGYTFGSGTRLTVV.

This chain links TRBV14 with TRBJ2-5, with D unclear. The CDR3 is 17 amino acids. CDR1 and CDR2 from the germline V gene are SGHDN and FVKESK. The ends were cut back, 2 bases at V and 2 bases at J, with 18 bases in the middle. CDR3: CASSQLVTQPVQETQYF. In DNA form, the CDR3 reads TGTGCCAGCAGCCAACTGGTCACCCAACCAGTTCAAGAGACCCAGTACTTC.

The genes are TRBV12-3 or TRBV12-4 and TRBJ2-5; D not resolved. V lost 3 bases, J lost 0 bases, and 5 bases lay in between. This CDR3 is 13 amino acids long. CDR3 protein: CASSFNNQETQYF. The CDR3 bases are TGTGCCAGCAGTTTTAACAACCAAGAGACCCAGTACTTC.

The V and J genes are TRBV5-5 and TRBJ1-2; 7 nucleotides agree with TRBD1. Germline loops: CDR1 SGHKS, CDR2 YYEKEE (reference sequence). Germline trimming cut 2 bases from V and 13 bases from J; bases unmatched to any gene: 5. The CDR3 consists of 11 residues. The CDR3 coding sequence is TGTGCCAGCAGCTTACAGGGGAGGTCCACCTTC. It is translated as CASSLQGRSTF. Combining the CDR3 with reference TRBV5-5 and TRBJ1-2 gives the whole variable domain DAGVTQSPTHLIKTRGQQVTLRCSPISGHKSVSWYQQVLGQGPQFIFQYYEKEERGRGNFPDRFSARQFPNYSSELNVNALLLGDSALYLCASSLQGRSTFGSGTRLTVV.

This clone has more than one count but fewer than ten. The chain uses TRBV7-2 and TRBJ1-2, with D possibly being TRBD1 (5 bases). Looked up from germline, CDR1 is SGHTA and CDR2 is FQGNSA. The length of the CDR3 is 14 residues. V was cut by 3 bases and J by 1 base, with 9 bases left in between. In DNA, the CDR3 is TGTGCCAGCAGCTTGCGGGGGGTTAACTATGGCTACACCTTC. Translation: CASSLRGVNYGYTF.

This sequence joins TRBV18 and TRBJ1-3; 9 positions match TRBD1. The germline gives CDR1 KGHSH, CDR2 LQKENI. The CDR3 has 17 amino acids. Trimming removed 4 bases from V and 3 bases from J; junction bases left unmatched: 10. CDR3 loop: CASSQNRGQGVGNTIYF. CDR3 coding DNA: TGTGCCAGCTCACAAAATCGGGGACAGGGTGTTGGAAACACCATATATTTT.

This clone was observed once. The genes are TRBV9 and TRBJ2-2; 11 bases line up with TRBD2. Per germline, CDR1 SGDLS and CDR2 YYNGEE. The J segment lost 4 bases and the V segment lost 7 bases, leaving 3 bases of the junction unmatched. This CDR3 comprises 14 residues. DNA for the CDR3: TGTGCCAGCCATAGCGGGGGGGTCACCGGGGAGCTGTTTTTT. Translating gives CASHSGGVTGELFF.

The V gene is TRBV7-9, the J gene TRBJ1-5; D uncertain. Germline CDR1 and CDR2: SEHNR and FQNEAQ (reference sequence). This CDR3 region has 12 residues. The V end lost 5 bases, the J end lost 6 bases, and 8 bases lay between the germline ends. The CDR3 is CASSREGQPQHF. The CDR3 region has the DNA TGTGCCAGCAGCCGGGAGGGTCAGCCCCAGCATTTT. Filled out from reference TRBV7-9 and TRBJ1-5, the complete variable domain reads DTGVSQNPRHKITKRGQNVTFRCDPISEHNRLYWYRQTLGQGPEFLTYFQNEAQLEKSRLLSDRFSAERPKGSFSTLEIQRTEQGDSAMYLCASSREGQPQHFGDGTRLSIL.

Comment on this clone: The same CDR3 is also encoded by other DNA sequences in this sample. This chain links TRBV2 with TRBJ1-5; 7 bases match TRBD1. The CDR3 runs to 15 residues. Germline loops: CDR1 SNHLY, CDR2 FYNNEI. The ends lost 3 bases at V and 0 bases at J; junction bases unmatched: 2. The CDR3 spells CASSEGQTSNQPQHF. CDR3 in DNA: TGTGCCAGCAGTGAGGGACAGACTAGCAATCAGCCCCAGCATTTT.

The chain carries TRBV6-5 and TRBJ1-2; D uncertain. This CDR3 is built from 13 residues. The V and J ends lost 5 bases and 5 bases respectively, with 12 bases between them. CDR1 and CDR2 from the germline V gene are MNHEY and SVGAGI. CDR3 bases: TGTGCCAGCAGTCCCCGCGAGGAATATGGCTACACCTTC. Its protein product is CASSPREEYGYTF.

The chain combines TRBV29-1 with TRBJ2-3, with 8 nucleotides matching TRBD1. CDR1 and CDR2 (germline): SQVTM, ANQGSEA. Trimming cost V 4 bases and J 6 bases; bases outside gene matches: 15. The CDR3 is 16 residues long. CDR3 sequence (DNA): TGCAGCGTTGCCGGACAGGGTGCCGCCGTACGTGATACGCAGTATTTT. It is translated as CSVAGQGAAVRDTQYF.

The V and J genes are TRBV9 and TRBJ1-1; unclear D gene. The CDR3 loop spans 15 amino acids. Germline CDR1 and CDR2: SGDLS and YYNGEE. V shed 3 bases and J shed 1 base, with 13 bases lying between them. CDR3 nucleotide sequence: TGTGCCAGCAGCGCAACCCCGACGGGGAACACTGAAGCTTTCTTT. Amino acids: CASSATPTGNTEAFF.

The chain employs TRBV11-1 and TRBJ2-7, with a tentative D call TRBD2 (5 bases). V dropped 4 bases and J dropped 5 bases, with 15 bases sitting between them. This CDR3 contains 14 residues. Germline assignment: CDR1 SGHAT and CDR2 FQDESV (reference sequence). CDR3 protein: CASSSRGRYDEQYF. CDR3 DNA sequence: TGTGCCAGCAGCTCAAGAGGGAGATACGACGAGCAGTACTTC.

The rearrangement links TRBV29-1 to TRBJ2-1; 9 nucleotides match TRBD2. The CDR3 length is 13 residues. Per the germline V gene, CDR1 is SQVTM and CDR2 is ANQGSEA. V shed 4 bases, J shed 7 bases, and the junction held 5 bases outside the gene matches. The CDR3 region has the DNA TGCAGCGTTGCGGGGACTAGCTATAATGAGCAGTTCTTC. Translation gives CSVAGTSYNEQFF.

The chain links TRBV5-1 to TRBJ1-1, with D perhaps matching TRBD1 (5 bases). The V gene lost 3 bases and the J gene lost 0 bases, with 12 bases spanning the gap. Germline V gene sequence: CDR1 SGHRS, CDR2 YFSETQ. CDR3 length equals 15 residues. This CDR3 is CASSSSPRVNTEAFF. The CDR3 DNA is TGCGCCAGCAGCTCCTCCCCCAGGGTGAACACTGAAGCTTTCTTT.

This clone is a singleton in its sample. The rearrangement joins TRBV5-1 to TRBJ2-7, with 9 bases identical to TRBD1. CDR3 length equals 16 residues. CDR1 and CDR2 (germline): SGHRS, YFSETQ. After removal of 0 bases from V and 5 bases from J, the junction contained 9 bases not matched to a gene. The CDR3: CASSLVGGTGLHEQYF. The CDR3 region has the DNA TGCGCCAGCAGCTTGGTGGGTGGGACAGGGCTTCACGAGCAGTACTTC.

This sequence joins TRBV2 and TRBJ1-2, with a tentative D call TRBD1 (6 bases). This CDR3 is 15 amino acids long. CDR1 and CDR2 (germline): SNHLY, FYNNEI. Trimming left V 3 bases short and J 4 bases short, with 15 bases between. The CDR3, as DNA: TGTGCCAGCAGTGAGCAGGGGAGGGGGTCCTATGGCTACACCTTC. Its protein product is CASSEQGRGSYGYTF. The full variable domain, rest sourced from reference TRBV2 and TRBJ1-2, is EPEVTQTPSHQVTQMGQEVILRCVPISNHLYFYWYRQILGQKVEFLVSFYNNEISEKSEIFDDQFSVERPDGSNFTLKIRSTKLEDSAMYFCASSEQGRGSYGYTFGSGTRLTVV.

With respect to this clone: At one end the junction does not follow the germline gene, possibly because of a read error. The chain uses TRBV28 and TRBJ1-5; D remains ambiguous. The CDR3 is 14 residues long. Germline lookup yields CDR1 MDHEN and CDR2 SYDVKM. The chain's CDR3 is CASSLTLTISPSVF. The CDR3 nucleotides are TGTGCCAGCAGTTTAACCCTGACCATCAGCCCCAGCGTTTTT.